These 21 T cell receptor beta chains were all obtained from the same sample, sequenced in a study of spatial heterogeneity in lung cancer (dated by TCRdb to about 2019). Libraries were built with 5' RACE. The instrument was a NextSeq 500. TCRdb cleaned the public reads at Q25 with fastp, built clones with MiXCR and kept in-frame beta chains. One record per CDR3 amino acid sequence lists the most common genes and DNA. This sample lists tens of thousands of distinct CDR3 sequences; 10% to 15% were detected once. 4.6% of the sample is taken by the ten largest. The meaning of the sample's time point label: sample taken at primary tumor resection. Without any cell sorting, TCR sequencing was performed on whole RNA extracted either from tumor and nontumor lung tissue or from cryopreserved PBMC samples. The sequences come from PBMCs, collected at surgery. The receptors originated from a male donor with early-stage non-small cell lung cancer.

This clonotype was detected only a few times. The chain carries TRBV6-1 and TRBJ2-7, with unresolved D. CDR3 length: 13 amino acids. V was trimmed by 8 bases and J by 5 bases, leaving 16 bases between them. Per germline, CDR1 MNHNS and CDR2 SASEGT. CDR3 in DNA: TGTGCCAGCTTAACAGATCCTATCCACGAGCAGTACTTC. Encoded protein: CASLTDPIHEQYF.

The chain employs TRBV29-1 and TRBJ2-3; the match to TRBD2 covers 10 bases. Germline CDR1 SQVTM, CDR2 ANQGSEA. This CDR3 is 19 amino acids long. Trimming took 5 bases from V and 5 from J; bases not matched to a gene: 22. The CDR3 DNA reads TGCAGCGTTTCCCCGACGATCGATCAAAGCGGGAGGGCCCAAGATACGCAGTATTTT. Translating it yields CSVSPTIDQSGRAQDTQYF.

This clonotype was observed at least ten times. The rearrangement uses TRBV10-3 and TRBJ1-1; no definite D call. The ends were cut back, 0 bases at V and 0 bases at J, with 11 bases in the middle. The CDR3 totals 16 residues. CDR1 and CDR2 from the germline V gene are ENHRY and SYGVKD. This chain's CDR3 is CAISESSRVMNTEAFF. The CDR3 DNA sequence: TGTGCCATCAGTGAGTCGTCTCGGGTCATGAACACTGAAGCTTTCTTT.

This clonotype was seen many times. The chain is built from TRBV29-1 and TRBJ1-4; TRBD1 matches 7 bases. V lost 4 bases, J lost 5 bases, and 7 bases stayed unmatched. Germline assignment: CDR1 SQVTM and CDR2 ANQGSEA. The CDR3 contains 14 residues. This chain's CDR3 is CSVASGGKNEKLFF. For the CDR3, the DNA is TGCAGCGTTGCTTCAGGGGGGAAGAATGAAAAACTGTTTTTT.

This chain connects TRBV25-1 to TRBJ2-2; 8 nucleotides agree with TRBD2. Trimming took 7 bases from V and 1 from J; bases not matched to a gene: 5. Germline CDR1 MGHDK, CDR2 SYGVNS. The CDR3 runs to 15 residues. In nucleotides, the CDR3 is TGTGCCAGCACCATTAGCGGGGTGAACACCGGGGAGCTGTTTTTT. It encodes CASTISGVNTGELFF.

This clonotype was observed a few times. V gene TRBV30 combines with J gene TRBJ2-3; TRBD2 agrees at 11 bases. CDR3 size: 16 residues. The V segment lost 3 bases and the J segment 4 bases; nucleotides outside the gene matches: 9. Germline lookup yields CDR1 GTSNPN and CDR2 SVGIG (reference sequence). The CDR3 DNA reads TGTGCCTGGAGGTCACCACTAGCGGGAGTTGCAGATACGCAGTATTTT. This translates into CAWRSPLAGVADTQYF.

In its sample, this clonotype was seen a few times. The CDR3 bases are TGTGCCAGCAGCTTAGATCCAAAGACAGGGATTGATGGCTACACCTTC. This encodes CASSLDPKTGIDGYTF. The chain has TRBV11-3 and TRBJ1-2; 7 bases line up with TRBD1. CDR1 is SGHNT, CDR2 YENEEA, per germline. V gave up 0 bases and J gave up 6 bases; unmatched junction bases: 10. CDR3 length: 16 residues.

This clonotype was detected only a few times. The chain uses TRBV24-1 and TRBJ2-3; 11 bases are a match to TRBD1. Germline lookup yields CDR1 KGHDR and CDR2 SFDVKD. The trim removed 5 bases at V and 6 bases at J, leaving 6 bases unmatched. The CDR3 contains 15 residues. The CDR3 coding sequence is TGTGCCACCAGTGGAGGACAGGGGGCGCGGGATACGCAGTATTTT. It specifies CATSGGQGARDTQYF.

This clonotype was detected many times. The chain combines TRBV20-1 with TRBJ2-2; the D is unclear. V lost 6 bases and J lost 2, with 7 bases in between. CDR3 length: 12 amino acids. Germline V gene sequence: CDR1 DFQATT, CDR2 SNEGSKA (reference sequence). The DNA of the CDR3 is TGCAGTGCCACCATCAACACCGGGGAGCTGTTTTTT. It yields the protein CSATINTGELFF.

This clonotype was observed a handful of times. The CDR3 nucleotides read TGCGCCAGCAGTGGGCAGGGAGGAGGGTACGAGCAGTACTTC. It codes for CASSGQGGGYEQYF. This chain uses TRBV5-1 with TRBJ2-7, with a possible D match to TRBD2 (6 bases). This CDR3 contains 14 residues. Trimming removed 5 bases from V and 4 bases from J, with 16 bases in between. Germline CDR1 SGHRS, CDR2 YFSETQ.

This clonotype has only a few counts. The chain uses TRBV20-1 and TRBJ1-2; 8 nucleotides match TRBD1. The J segment lost 0 bases and the V segment lost 6 bases, leaving 9 bases of the junction unmatched. The CDR3 runs to 15 residues. Germline CDR1 and CDR2: DFQATT and SNEGSKA (reference sequence). DNA of the CDR3: TGCAGTGCCCCCCTTGGACAGGGAACTAACTATGGCTACACCTTC. Translation gives CSAPLGQGTNYGYTF.

The V and J genes are TRBV15 and TRBJ2-5; TRBD2 is a possible D gene (5 bases). The CDR3 has 15 residues. The germline gives CDR1 LNHNV, CDR2 YYDKDF (reference sequence). Trimming left V 1 base short and J 3 bases short, with 12 bases between. CDR3 amino acids: CATSRVSGREETQYF. CDR3 nucleotide sequence: TGTGCCACCAGCAGAGTTTCGGGGAGAGAAGAGACCCAGTACTTC.

This clonotype was counted ten times or more. This chain joins TRBV24-1 and TRBJ1-1, with 9 bases aligning to TRBD1. This CDR3 has 14 residues. After removal of 5 bases from V and 5 bases from J, the junction contained 5 bases not matched to a gene. Germline V gives CDR1 KGHDR, CDR2 SFDVKD. DNA for the CDR3: TGTGCCACCAGTGGGGGGACAGGGCAGACTGAAGCTTTCTTT. This gives the protein CATSGGTGQTEAFF.

In its sample, this clonotype was seen a few times. The chain recombines TRBV11-2 with TRBJ1-2; weak D call: TRBD1 (5 bases). The CDR3 is 14 amino acids. The V gene's germline CDR1 is SGHAT and CDR2 FQNNGV. V lost 5 bases to trimming and J lost 3 bases, with 13 bases between them. DNA of the CDR3: TGTGCCAGCAGCCCAAGCGGGGGAGACTATGGCTACACCTTC. Protein sequence: CASSPSGGDYGYTF.

This clonotype was counted at least ten times. This chain links TRBV7-9 with TRBJ2-7; 8 bases are shared with TRBD2. The CDR3 length is 14 residues. Trimming at V came to 5 bases and at J to 5 bases, leaving 8 bases not matched to a gene. Looked up from germline, CDR1 is SEHNR and CDR2 is FQNEAQ (reference sequence). CDR3 in amino acids: CASSRTSSGNEQYF. The CDR3 DNA is TGTGCCAGCAGCAGGACTAGCAGTGGGAACGAGCAGTACTTC.

This clonotype occurred a few times. V gene TRBV5-5 combines with J gene TRBJ1-3, with 9 bases matching TRBD1. Trimming at V came to 0 bases and at J to 1 base, leaving 5 bases not matched to a gene. The CDR3 extends over 17 amino acids. Germline V CDR1 and CDR2: SGHKS, YYEKEE (reference sequence). The CDR3 loop is CASSLEDRGQSGNTIYF. For the CDR3, the DNA is TGTGCCAGCAGCTTGGAGGACAGGGGACAATCTGGAAACACCATATATTTT.

The CDR3 coding sequence is TGTGCCAGCAGCTCAGCGGGAGCGTACCAAGAGACCCAGTACTTC. The encoded protein is CASSSAGAYQETQYF. The rearrangement links TRBV5-6 to TRBJ2-5; TRBD2 matches 8 bases. Germline CDR1 SGHDT, CDR2 YYEEEE. The trim removed 3 bases at V and 0 bases at J, leaving 4 bases unmatched. CDR3 length: 15 residues. The full variable domain, with the rest looked up from reference TRBV5-6 and TRBJ2-5, is DAGVTQSPTHLIKTRGQQVTLRCSPKSGHDTVSWYQQALGQGPQFIFQYYEEEERQRGNFPDRFSGHQFPNYSSELNVNALLLGDSALYLCASSSAGAYQETQYFGPGTRLLVL.

To note about this clonotype: No conserved phenylalanine or tryptophan is present at the end of the CDR3, so a read error is the likely explanation. The limits of the CDR3 on the DNA are not certain, so only TCRdb's listed CDR3 is given. The rearrangement links TRBV4-1 to TRBJ2-2; TRBD2 was called by the table and not checked on the DNA. The CDR3 contains 10 residues when both ends are counted. Per the germline V gene, CDR1 is MGHRA and CDR2 is YSYEKL. The CDR3 sequence: CASSQGTLNT.

The sample holds many counts of this clonotype. This chain uses TRBV29-1 with TRBJ1-1, with D maybe TRBD1 (6 bases). The CDR3 spans 13 residues. The V end was cut by 8 bases, the J end by 2 bases, with 15 bases between. CDR1 SQVTM and CDR2 ANQGSEA come from the germline V gene. CDR3 amino acids: CSIDGGLNTEAFF. The CDR3 bases are TGCAGCATAGATGGGGGGCTCAACACTGAAGCTTTCTTT. The complete variable domain, with remaining parts taken from reference TRBV29-1 and TRBJ1-1, reads SAVISQKPSRDICQRGTSLTIQCQVDSQVTMMFWYRQQPGQSLTLIATANQGSEATYESGFVIDKFPISRPNLTFSTLTVSNMSPEDSSIYLCSIDGGLNTEAFFGQGTRLTVV.

The sample holds a few counts of this clonotype. The chain employs TRBV7-3 and TRBJ2-5; 7 bases are shared with TRBD2. The V gene's germline CDR1 is SGHTA and CDR2 FQGTGA. The junction had 3 bases not matched to a gene; V was cut back by 0 bases and J by 5 bases. This CDR3 has 14 amino acids. The CDR3, as DNA: TGTGCCAGCAGCTTAACGGGGGAGGGGGAGACCCAGTACTTC. Translated, it gives CASSLTGEGETQYF.

This clonotype was counted only a few times. The rearrangement joins TRBV4-2 to TRBJ1-1; D not certain. This CDR3 region has 15 residues. Per the germline V gene, CDR1 is LGHNA and CDR2 is YNFKEQ. V was shortened by 4 bases and J by 2 bases, with 14 bases between the two germline ends. CDR3 DNA: TGTGCCAGCAGCCGGGATGGTGGCCCTAACACTGAAGCTTTCTTT. Protein product: CASSRDGGPNTEAFF.